In this sample, the clone carrying this T cell receptor (beta chain) turned up many times. The antigen remains unidentified. Exclusion followed for patients with uncontrolled infection, other autoimmune disease, pregnancy or lactation. Diagnoses rested on clinical symptoms, serum thyroxine and TRAb, thyroid ultrasound and orbital computed tomography. Template material for amplifying TCR beta CDR3 regions consisted of RNA transcripts. The TCR CDR3 first-round RT-PCR relied on the HTBI primer set. In TCRdb, the multiplex PCR reads were re-called with MiXCR into one record per CDR3 protein. The sample shows roughly 600,000 distinct CDR3 sequences, roughly 15% of them seen only once. The record originates from a study of T cells in Graves' hyperthyroidism and ophthalmopathy. Study at large: Blood from the periphery was taken at initial diagnosis, before any treatment.

Regarding the study as a whole: Blood also held most thyroid clonotypes expanded beyond 0.001.

CDR3 length equals 13 residues. Deletions cut 6 bases from V and 6 bases from J, with 11 bases between. The chain recombines TRBV12-3 or TRBV12-4 with TRBJ1-4; D uncertain. The sequence was obtained from a woman between 50 and 59 years old with Graves' ophthalmopathy. The material sequenced was blood. The CDR3 protein is CASSLQLDEKLFF. The CDR3 DNA reads TGTGCCAGCAGCCTCCAATTGGATGAAAAACTGTTTTTT.